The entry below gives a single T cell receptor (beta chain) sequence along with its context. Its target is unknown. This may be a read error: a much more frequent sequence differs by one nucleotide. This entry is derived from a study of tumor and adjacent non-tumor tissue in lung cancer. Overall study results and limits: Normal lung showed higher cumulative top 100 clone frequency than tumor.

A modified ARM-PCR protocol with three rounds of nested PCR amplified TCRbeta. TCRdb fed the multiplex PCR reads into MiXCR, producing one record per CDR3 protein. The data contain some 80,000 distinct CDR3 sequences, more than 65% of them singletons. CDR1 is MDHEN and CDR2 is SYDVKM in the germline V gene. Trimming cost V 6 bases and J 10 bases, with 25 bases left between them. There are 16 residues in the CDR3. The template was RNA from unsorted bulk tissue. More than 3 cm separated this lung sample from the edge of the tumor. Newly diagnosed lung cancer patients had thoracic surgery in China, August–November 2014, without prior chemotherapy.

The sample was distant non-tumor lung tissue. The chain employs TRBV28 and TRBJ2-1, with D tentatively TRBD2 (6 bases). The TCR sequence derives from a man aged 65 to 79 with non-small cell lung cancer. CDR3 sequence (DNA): TGTGCCAGCAGCTCTACACCGGGACTCGAACTCAGGGAGCAGTTCTTC. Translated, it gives CASSSTPGLELREQFF.